The 27 T cell receptor beta chains reported below all come from one sample, sequenced in a study of immunodeficiency. Data came from immunoSEQ multiplex PCR; TCRdb stores just in-frame clones and leaves some out. The table shows fewer than 5,000 clones, with around 90% occurring only once. The sample consisted of CD4+ T cells from blood. Every receptor here comes from a human donor in good health.

The V and J genes are TRBV6-2 or TRBV6-3 and TRBJ1-3, with D maybe TRBD1 (5 bases). Germline V lookup: CDR1 MNHEY, CDR2 SVGEGT. V shed 4 bases and J shed 0 bases, with 13 bases lying between them. The CDR3 runs to 16 residues. In DNA, the CDR3 is TGTGCCAGCAGTTTCTCCTGGGGGTCCTCTGGAAACACCATATATTTT. It translates to CASSFSWGSSGNTIYF.

Only one count was recorded for this clone. The chain recombines TRBV7-6 with TRBJ2-1, with 11 bases identical to TRBD2. The V gene end was trimmed by 6 bases and the J gene end by 8 bases; junction bases not matched to a gene: 6. Germline V gene lookup returns CDR1 SGHVS and CDR2 FNYEAQ. The CDR3 spans 14 residues. As DNA, the CDR3 is TGTGCCAGCAGTAGTAGCGGGGGGGCTTATGAGCAGTTCTTC. It encodes CASSSSGGAYEQFF.

V and J are TRBV2 and TRBJ1-1; 8 bases line up with TRBD1. With V trimmed by 3 bases and J by 6 bases, 6 bases remained unmatched. Germline assignment: CDR1 SNHLY and CDR2 FYNNEI. This CDR3 region has 14 residues. CDR3 bases: TGTGCCAGCAGTGACCTTGGGACAGGCGCTGAAGCTTTCTTT. It codes for CASSDLGTGAEAFF.

The rearrangement joins TRBV30 to TRBJ2-1; no clear D. CDR1 and CDR2 (germline): GTSNPN, SVGIG (reference sequence). Trimming removed 3 bases at V and 6 bases at J, with 15 bases between. The CDR3 spans 14 residues. This CDR3 is CAWRDGPSRNEQFF. As DNA, the CDR3 is TGTGCCTGGAGGGACGGACCGTCCCGCAATGAGCAGTTCTTC.

In DNA form, the CDR3 reads TGTGCCACCAGCAGAGATTTTAACGGGATTCAGTTCTTC. As protein: CATSRDFNGIQFF. The gene calls are TRBV15 and TRBJ2-1, with a possible D match to TRBD2 (5 bases). The germline V and J ends were trimmed by 0 bases and 13 bases, with 13 bases remaining between them. This CDR3 has 13 residues. Germline V gives CDR1 LNHNV, CDR2 YYDKDF (reference sequence).

The rearrangement uses TRBV7-6 and TRBJ1-1, with D hard to call. Trimming cost V 5 bases and J 4 bases, with 14 bases left between them. Germline V lookup: CDR1 SGHVS, CDR2 FNYEAQ. The CDR3 is 14 residues long. CDR3 loop: CASSPDLLVTEAFF. The CDR3 coding sequence is TGTGCCAGCAGCCCTGACCTTCTGGTCACTGAAGCTTTCTTT.

The sample holds one count of this clone. The CDR3 sequence is CASSGRESSYNSPLHF. The CDR3 DNA is TGTGCCAGTAGTGGTCGTGAGAGCTCCTATAATTCACCCCTCCACTTT. This rearrangement joins TRBV19 to TRBJ1-6; D is undetermined. Germline CDR1 LNHDA, CDR2 SQIVND (reference sequence). This CDR3 is 16 amino acids long. The V end lost 5 bases, the J end lost 0 bases, and 11 bases lay between the germline ends.

The genes are TRBV3-1 (or the pseudogene TRBV3-2) and TRBJ2-3; D might be TRBD1 (5 bases). V lost 1 base and J 3 bases, leaving 5 bases between the germline ends. This CDR3 comprises 13 residues. Germline CDR1 reads LGHDT; CDR2 reads YNNKEL (reference sequence). Here the CDR3 DNA reads TGTGCCAGCAGCCAAGCAGGGACAGATACGCAGTATTTT. Translating gives CASSQAGTDTQYF.

This clone was detected once. The chain recombines TRBV7-8 with TRBJ1-1; 10 bases align to TRBD1. This CDR3 comprises 15 residues. V shed 4 bases, J shed 2 bases, and the junction held 4 bases outside the gene matches. CDR1 is SGHVS and CDR2 is FQNEAQ in the germline V gene. DNA of the CDR3: TGTGCCAGCAGCTCCGGACAGGGGGGAAACACTGAAGCTTTCTTT. Translation: CASSSGQGGNTEAFF.

This sequence joins TRBV6-1 and TRBJ1-5, with D possibly matching TRBD1 (5 bases). Trimming shortened V by 3 bases and J by 9 bases, and 6 bases separated the two germline ends. Germline lookup yields CDR1 MNHNS and CDR2 SASEGT. This CDR3 has 11 residues. The CDR3: CASSDGGPQHF. DNA for the CDR3: TGTGCCAGCAGTGACGGGGGGCCCCAGCATTTT.

The genes are TRBV5-5 and TRBJ2-3; a weak D match, TRBD1 (6 bases). The germline V gene has CDR1 SGHKS and CDR2 YYEKEE (reference sequence). Trimming shortened V by 1 base and J by 4 bases, and 13 bases separated the two germline ends. The CDR3 runs to 15 residues. CDR3 DNA: TGTGCCAGCAGCTTGCTAACACAGGGTTCAGATACGCAGTATTTT. Translating gives CASSLLTQGSDTQYF. The full variable domain, in which reference TRBV5-5 and TRBJ2-3 provide the parts outside the CDR3, is DAGVTQSPTHLIKTRGQQVTLRCSPISGHKSVSWYQQVLGQGPQFIFQYYEKEERGRGNFPDRFSARQFPNYSSELNVNALLLGDSALYLCASSLLTQGSDTQYFGPGTRLTVL.

This sequence joins TRBV6-5 and TRBJ1-2, with D unclear. V was shortened by 6 bases and J by 1 base, with 9 bases between the two germline ends. There are 13 residues in the CDR3. Looked up from germline, CDR1 is MNHEY and CDR2 is SVGAGI. CDR3: CASREIRNYGYTF. CDR3 in DNA: TGTGCCAGCAGGGAGATACGTAACTATGGCTACACCTTC.

The chain links TRBV27 to TRBJ1-2, with 12 positions matching TRBD1. Trimming took 3 bases from V and 6 from J; bases not matched to a gene: 20. The CDR3 sequence is 20 residues long. Germline V CDR1 and CDR2: MNHEY, SMNVEV (reference sequence). For the CDR3, the DNA is TGTGCCAGCAGTTTGGGGGGGGGTATATGGGCGGGACAGGGGGCCGATGGCTACACCTTC. Its protein product is CASSLGGGIWAGQGADGYTF.

The DNA for the CDR3 is TGTGCCAGCAGTTCAGCCGGGACTAGCGGGAGGGCCGGGGAGCAGTACTTC. This encodes CASSSAGTSGRAGEQYF. The rearrangement joins TRBV28 to TRBJ2-7; 16 bases agree with TRBD2. CDR1 MDHEN and CDR2 SYDVKM come from the germline V gene. V was pared by 4 bases and J by 7 bases, with 10 bases of the junction left unmatched. This CDR3 has 17 amino acids.

This chain joins TRBV20-1 and TRBJ1-6; D is undetermined. Germline V gene lookup returns CDR1 DFQATT and CDR2 SNEGSKA (reference sequence). The CDR3 runs 11 residues. Trimming pared 5 bases from V and 9 bases from J, leaving 8 bases between. This CDR3 is CSAGSGSPLHF. The CDR3 nucleotides read TGCAGTGCTGGGAGCGGTTCACCCCTCCACTTT.

The rearrangement uses TRBV6-5 and TRBJ2-5, with 10 bases that match TRBD1. V lost 6 bases and J lost 4; bases outside the gene matches: 8. Germline assignment: CDR1 MNHEY and CDR2 SVGAGI. The CDR3 is made up of 15 amino acids. CDR3 nucleotide sequence: TGTGCCAGCAGGGGGGACAGGGGAACTTCAGAGACCCAGTACTTC. Translating it yields CASRGDRGTSETQYF.

The chain links TRBV18 to TRBJ1-2; 8 positions match TRBD1. Germline values: CDR1 KGHSH, CDR2 LQKENI. The CDR3 totals 14 residues. J lost 8 bases, V lost 1 base, and 6 bases had no gene match. Here the CDR3 reads CASSPLDRVGGYTF. CDR3 nucleotide sequence: TGTGCCAGCTCACCACTGGACAGGGTTGGCGGCTACACCTTC.

The J gene is TRBJ2-7, the V gene TRBV7-9; D is ambiguous. Trimming shortened V by 1 base and J by 0 bases, and 7 bases separated the two germline ends. The CDR3 runs 14 residues. Germline CDR1 is SEHNR and CDR2 is FQNEAQ (reference sequence). CDR3 protein: CASSLGKGSYEQYF. CDR3 bases: TGTGCCAGCAGCTTAGGTAAAGGCTCCTACGAGCAGTACTTC.

This chain joins TRBV12-3 or TRBV12-4 and TRBJ1-2, with D perhaps matching TRBD1 (5 bases). Trimming removed 5 bases from V and 11 bases from J, with 12 bases in between. This CDR3 comprises 11 residues. The CDR3 protein is CASSPGHTYTF. The CDR3 bases are TGTGCCAGCAGTCCCGGACATACATACACCTTC.

This clone appeared once. The rearrangement links TRBV5-4 to TRBJ2-3; TRBD2 might be the D (6 bases). Germline V gives CDR1 SGHNT, CDR2 YYREEE (reference sequence). V was shortened by 6 bases and J by 2 bases, with 16 bases between the two germline ends. The CDR3 covers 15 residues. CDR3: CASTPHGGNTDTQYF. The CDR3 DNA reads TGTGCCAGCACGCCCCACGGCGGGAACACAGATACGCAGTATTTT.

The chain is built from TRBV7-9 and TRBJ1-4; TRBD1 might be the D (6 bases). CDR1 SEHNR and CDR2 FQNEAQ come from the germline V gene (reference sequence). Trimming stripped 5 bases from V and 7 bases from J, with 17 bases between. The CDR3 spans 15 residues. The CDR3 sequence: CASSRSPRGGEKLFF. Here the CDR3 DNA reads TGTGCCAGCAGCCGCTCCCCCAGGGGTGGTGAAAAACTGTTTTTT. Full variable domain (rest looked up from reference TRBV7-9 and TRBJ1-4): DTGVSQNPRHKITKRGQNVTFRCDPISEHNRLYWYRQTLGQGPEFLTYFQNEAQLEKSRLLSDRFSAERPKGSFSTLEIQRTEQGDSAMYLCASSRSPRGGEKLFFGSGTQLSVL.

The CDR3 region has the DNA TGTGCCAGCAGCGCCCGGGACAGGGGTGGCACCGGGGAGCTGTTTTTT. Encoded protein: CASSARDRGGTGELFF. The chain joins TRBV7-6 to TRBJ2-2; TRBD1 matches 10 bases. Unmatched junction bases numbered 7, after V lost 5 bases and J lost 4 bases. The CDR3 covers 16 residues. Germline values: CDR1 SGHVS, CDR2 FNYEAQ.

This clone was counted only a few times. The chain recombines TRBV18 with TRBJ1-1; no reliable D call. The CDR3 runs 14 residues. Deletions cut 3 bases from V and 6 bases from J, with 14 bases between. From germline, CDR1 is KGHSH and CDR2 LQKENI. CDR3 region: CASSPTRAGAEAFF. The CDR3 bases are TGTGCCAGCTCACCCACAAGGGCCGGGGCTGAAGCTTTCTTT.

This chain links TRBV7-2 with TRBJ2-3, with D maybe TRBD2 (5 bases). CDR1 and CDR2 (germline): SGHTA, FQGNSA. The CDR3 consists of 13 residues. The V and J ends lost 3 bases and 5 bases respectively, with 9 bases between them. CDR3 bases: TGTGCCAGCAGCTTCCTAGGAGGAGATACGCAGTATTTT. Residues: CASSFLGGDTQYF. The whole variable domain, remainder taken from reference TRBV7-2 and TRBJ2-3, is GAGVSQSPSNKVTEKGKDVELRCDPISGHTALYWYRQSLGQGLEFLIYFQGNSAPDKSGLPSDRFSAERTGGSVSTLTIQRTQQEDSAVYLCASSFLGGDTQYFGPGTRLTVL.

The CDR3 nucleotides are TGCGCCAGCAGCTTGGGTGACTACACAGATACGCAGTATTTT. Translating it yields CASSLGDYTDTQYF. The rearrangement joins TRBV5-1 to TRBJ2-3; perhaps TRBD2 as D (5 bases). The CDR3 sequence is 14 residues long. Germline V gives CDR1 SGHRS, CDR2 YFSETQ. V lost 0 bases and J lost 2, with 7 bases in between.

This chain uses TRBV5-4 with TRBJ2-3, with D tentatively TRBD2 (6 bases). CDR1 and CDR2 (germline): SGHNT, YYREEE (reference sequence). Trimming cost V 9 bases and J 0 bases, with 29 bases left between them. The CDR3 extends over 19 amino acids. In DNA form, the CDR3 reads TGTGCCACCAGGGCACCCGGGGACCGGCTAGGGACTAGCACAGATACGCAGTATTTT. Translating it yields CATRAPGDRLGTSTDTQYF.

Comments on this clone: The junction differs from germline at one of its ends, possibly a read error. The chain employs TRBV7-7 and TRBJ2-7; 11 nucleotides agree with TRBD1. Germline-derived CDR1 and CDR2 are SSHAT and FNYEAQ (reference sequence). This CDR3 contains 15 residues. For the CDR3, the DNA is TGTGCTAGCAGCTTTGGACAGGGGGCGCCCTACGAGCAGTACTTC. Encoded protein: CASSFGQGAPYEQYF.